Each of the 26 T cell receptor beta chains below was sequenced from the same sample in a study of OX40 agonist ivuxolimab in advanced cancers. The method was immunoSEQ multiplex PCR; TCRdb's version includes in-frame clones alone and lacks a portion of them. The sample includes approximately 76,000 clones, almost 90% seen only once; the top ten take approximately 0.86%. Sequencing was performed on CD4+ or CD8+ T cells sorted from blood, taken in a trial of the OX40 agonist ivuxolimab. All receptors come from an adult with an advanced solid tumor such as melanoma, head and neck, liver or kidney cancer.

The CDR3 is CASSLGQGWSTNEKLFF. CDR3 nucleotide sequence: TGTGCCAGCAGCTTGGGGCAGGGGTGGTCAACTAATGAAAAACTGTTTTTT. The chain combines TRBV5-6 with TRBJ1-4, with D possibly TRBD1 on 6 matching bases. The V and J ends lost 0 bases and 0 bases respectively, with 12 bases between them. CDR1 is SGHDT, CDR2 YYEEEE, per germline. The CDR3 covers 17 residues. The full variable domain, its missing parts supplied by reference TRBV5-6 and TRBJ1-4, is DAGVTQSPTHLIKTRGQQVTLRCSPKSGHDTVSWYQQALGQGPQFIFQYYEEEERQRGNFPDRFSGHQFPNYSSELNVNALLLGDSALYLCASSLGQGWSTNEKLFFGSGTQLSVL.

The chain recombines TRBV7-6 with TRBJ1-1; D is ambiguous. This CDR3 contains 19 residues. The germline V and J ends were trimmed by 1 base and 2 bases, with 23 bases remaining between them. Germline V CDR1 and CDR2: SGHVS, FNYEAQ. Here the CDR3 reads CASSLVGYGNRKLNTEAFF. The DNA of the CDR3 is TGTGCCAGCAGCTTAGTAGGCTATGGAAACCGAAAGCTTAACACTGAAGCTTTCTTT.

This chain connects TRBV7-8 to TRBJ2-1; 8 nucleotides line up with TRBD2. CDR1 and CDR2 from the germline V gene are SGHVS and FQNEAQ. Trimming at V came to 5 bases and at J to 2 bases, leaving 5 bases not matched to a gene. The CDR3 extends over 15 amino acids. The CDR3 region has the DNA TGTGCCAGCAGCCCGACCGGGGGGGCCTACAATGAGCAGTTCTTC. It yields the protein CASSPTGGAYNEQFF.

The V and J genes are TRBV7-6 and TRBJ2-2; 11 bases align to TRBD2. V trimming: 5 bases; J trimming: 0 bases; junction bases outside the gene matches: 8. The germline V gene encodes CDR1 SGHVS and CDR2 FNYEAQ. The CDR3 runs to 18 residues. The CDR3 DNA is TGTGCCAGCAGCGGACTCTTAGCGGGGGGGCCGAACACCGGGGAGCTGTTTTTT. Protein product: CASSGLLAGGPNTGELFF.

The chain employs TRBV6-5 and TRBJ1-3; no definite D call. V was shortened by 8 bases and J by 0 bases, with 11 bases between the two germline ends. The germline CDR1 and CDR2 sequences are MNHEY and SVGAGI. This CDR3 is built from 14 residues. The CDR3 region has the DNA TGTGCCAGCGCAAGAACAGCCTCTGGAAACACCATATATTTT. Translating gives CASARTASGNTIYF.

The V call is TRBV7-6, the J call TRBJ1-5; a possible D gene is TRBD1 (5 bases). V was pared by 1 base and J by 2 bases, with 9 bases between. CDR1 is SGHVS and CDR2 is FNYEAQ in the germline V gene. The CDR3 is 15 amino acids. The CDR3 DNA follows: TGTGCCAGCAGCTTAGAGGGGCTCGGCAATCAGCCCCAGCATTTT. Translating gives CASSLEGLGNQPQHF. The full variable domain, rest sourced from reference TRBV7-6 and TRBJ1-5, is GAGVSQSPRYKVTKRGQDVALRCDPISGHVSLYWYRQALGQGPEFLTYFNYEAQQDKSGLPNDRFSAERPEGSISTLTIQRTEQRDSAMYRCASSLEGLGNQPQHFGDGTRLSIL.

This chain uses TRBV5-1 with TRBJ1-5; 9 bases are shared with TRBD1. The V gene's germline CDR1 is SGHRS and CDR2 YFSETQ. J gave up 8 bases and V 1 base, and 10 bases lay outside the gene matches. CDR3 size: 16 residues. The CDR3, as DNA: TGCGCCAGCAGCTTGCGCGGACAGGGGATCGGGGAGCCCCAGCATTTT. This sequence encodes CASSLRGQGIGEPQHF. Looking up the rest from reference TRBV5-1 and TRBJ1-5 gives the full variable domain: KAGVTQTPRYLIKTRGQQVTLSCSPISGHRSVSWYQQTPGQGLQFLFEYFSETQRNKGNFPGRFSGRQFSNSRSEMNVSTLELGDSALYLCASSLRGQGIGEPQHFGDGTRLSIL.

Remarks on this clone: The sample has other DNA sequences that encode this CDR3 too. The chain combines TRBV9 with TRBJ2-7; TRBD2 is a possible D gene (6 bases). The CDR3 length is 14 residues. V dropped 2 bases and J dropped 0 bases, with 9 bases sitting between them. CDR1 SGDLS and CDR2 YYNGEE come from the germline V gene. CDR3 sequence (DNA): TGTGCCAGCAGCGTCGGGAGAAACTCCTACGAGCAGTACTTC. This codes for CASSVGRNSYEQYF.

V gene TRBV7-2 combines with J gene TRBJ1-1; D perhaps matches TRBD1 (5 bases). Germline-derived CDR1 and CDR2 are SGHTA and FQGNSA. The V gene lost 5 bases and the J gene lost 5 bases, with 15 bases spanning the gap. The CDR3 covers 14 residues. CDR3 nucleotide sequence: TGTGCCAGCAGCCCGCAGGGTACAACGACTGAAGCTTTCTTT. This gives the protein CASSPQGTTTEAFF.

The CDR3 DNA reads TGTGCCAGCATCCGGACCGCCACTGTGAACACCGGGGAGCTGTTTTTT. Protein product: CASIRTATVNTGELFF. V is TRBV6-6 and J is TRBJ2-2; D is undetermined. The germline CDR1 and CDR2 sequences are MNHNY and SVGAGI (reference sequence). V was shortened by 7 bases and J by 1 base, with 16 bases between the two germline ends. The CDR3 loop spans 16 amino acids.

The chain couples TRBV25-1 to TRBJ2-1; 11 nucleotides line up with TRBD2. V trimming: 3 bases; J trimming: 2 bases; junction bases outside the gene matches: 6. The germline V gene has CDR1 MGHDK and CDR2 SYGVNS. The CDR3 loop spans 17 amino acids. The CDR3 DNA sequence: TGTGCCAGCAGTGAGTTACATAGCGGGAGGGCCTACAATGAGCAGTTCTTC. It is translated as CASSELHSGRAYNEQFF.

The chain joins TRBV5-1 to TRBJ2-3, with D possibly being TRBD2 (6 bases). CDR3 size: 15 residues. CDR1 is SGHRS and CDR2 is YFSETQ in the germline V gene. The V end was cut by 4 bases, the J end by 5 bases, with 17 bases between. The CDR3 DNA reads as TGCGCCAGCAGCCCGGGGGACTCATGGGTAGATACGCAGTATTTT. This translates into CASSPGDSWVDTQYF.

The J gene is TRBJ1-1, the V gene TRBV19, with D perhaps TRBD1 (6 bases). V was clipped by 5 bases and J by 6 bases, with 22 bases between them. Germline V CDR1 and CDR2: LNHDA, SQIVND (reference sequence). The CDR3 extends over 16 amino acids. The CDR3 coding sequence is TGTGCCAGTAGTTTCCCCAAACAGGGTGGAAGCGCTGAAGCTTTCTTT. This codes for CASSFPKQGGSAEAFF.

Notes on this clone: Other DNA sequences within the sample encode an identical CDR3. V and J are TRBV18 and TRBJ1-1; 8 nucleotides match TRBD1. The CDR3 consists of 15 residues. Germline values: CDR1 KGHSH, CDR2 LQKENI. V trimming: 2 bases; J trimming: 4 bases; junction bases outside the gene matches: 6. The DNA of the CDR3 is TGTGCCAGCTCACCAAACCCGACAGGGGCCACTGAAGCTTTCTTT. Translated: CASSPNPTGATEAFF.

As to this clone: This same CDR3 is encoded by further DNA sequences in the sample. The rearrangement uses TRBV5-1 and TRBJ2-7; TRBD1 might be the D (6 bases). The V and J ends lost 4 bases and 12 bases respectively, with 23 bases between them. This CDR3 is 14 amino acids long. CDR1 is SGHRS and CDR2 is YFSETQ in the germline V gene. The CDR3 DNA is TGCGCCAGCAGCGGATCGGGACAAGGTTCAGTTCGGTACTTC. This sequence encodes CASSGSGQGSVRYF.

The rearrangement joins TRBV18 to TRBJ2-2, with TRBD1 as a possible D gene (6 bases). The germline gives CDR1 KGHSH, CDR2 LQKENI. Trimming stripped 2 bases from V and 1 base from J, with 8 bases between. This CDR3 region has 15 residues. Here the CDR3 reads CASSPTGQNTGELFF. DNA for the CDR3: TGTGCCAGCTCACCAACAGGGCAGAACACCGGGGAGCTGTTTTTT.

V and J are TRBV5-6 and TRBJ2-7, with 9 bases fitting TRBD2. This CDR3 contains 16 residues. The junction had 7 bases not matched to a gene; V was cut back by 3 bases and J by 0 bases. CDR1 and CDR2 (germline): SGHDT, YYEEEE. CDR3 amino acids: CASSSAPGLASYEQYF. The CDR3, as DNA: TGTGCCAGCAGCTCCGCTCCGGGACTAGCCTCCTACGAGCAGTACTTC.

This rearrangement joins TRBV6-6 to TRBJ2-3, with TRBD2 as a possible D gene (5 bases). The length of the CDR3 is 14 residues. CDR1 and CDR2 (germline): MNHNY, SVGAGI (reference sequence). Trimming left V 4 bases short and J 1 base short, with 9 bases between. The CDR3 sequence is CASSSISGTDTQYF. CDR3 DNA: TGTGCCAGCAGTTCCATTAGCGGCACAGATACGCAGTATTTT.

The chain has TRBV5-5 and TRBJ2-7; perhaps D is TRBD1 or TRBD2 (6 bases each). V shed 7 bases and J shed 1 base, with 15 bases lying between them. CDR3 length: 14 amino acids. CDR1 and CDR2 from the germline V gene are SGHKS and YYEKEE (reference sequence). The CDR3 spells CASAAGTTSYEQYF. CDR3 coding DNA: TGTGCCAGCGCTGCGGGGACAACTTCCTACGAGCAGTACTTC.

This clone was observed a handful of times. The rearrangement links TRBV30 to TRBJ2-1; D gene unclear. The CDR3 runs 10 residues. Germline V gene data show CDR1 as GTSNPN and CDR2 as SVGIG (reference sequence). V lost 8 bases, J lost 8 bases, and 10 bases lay in between. CDR3 bases: TGTGCCCCCCCCCTAGATGAGCAGTTCTTC. It yields the protein CAPPLDEQFF. Full variable domain (outside the CDR3, taken from reference TRBV30 and TRBJ2-1): SQTIHQWPATLVQPVGSPLSLECTVEGTSNPNLYWYRQAAGRGLQLLFYSVGIGQISSEVPQNLSASRPQDRQFILSSKKLLLSDSGFYLCAPPLDEQFFGPGTRLTVL.

The V gene is TRBV6-6, the J gene TRBJ2-7, with D perhaps TRBD1 (6 bases). This CDR3 is 14 amino acids long. The V gene lost 4 bases and the J gene lost 2 bases, with 12 bases spanning the gap. Germline V gene lookup returns CDR1 MNHNY and CDR2 SVGAGI (reference sequence). CDR3 nucleotides: TGTGCCAGCAGTTCTATGCAGGGGACCTACGAGCAGTACTTC. Encoded protein: CASSSMQGTYEQYF.

This CDR3 is CASSPSSFYNEQFF. As DNA, the CDR3 is TGTGCCAGTAGTCCCTCATCATTTTACAATGAGCAGTTCTTC. V gene TRBV19 combines with J gene TRBJ2-1; D is ambiguous. The CDR3 runs 14 residues. CDR1 LNHDA and CDR2 SQIVND come from the germline V gene (reference sequence). V was clipped by 5 bases and J by 4 bases, with 12 bases between them.

This clone was observed once. The chain couples TRBV5-1 to TRBJ2-1; 8 nucleotides match TRBD2. CDR1 is SGHRS, CDR2 YFSETQ, per germline. The CDR3 sequence is 16 residues long. V shed 4 bases, J shed 5 bases, and the junction held 11 bases outside the gene matches. CDR3 coding DNA: TGCGCCAGCAGCCCCCTTGACGGGGGGGTTCACAATGAGCAGTTCTTC. It yields the protein CASSPLDGGVHNEQFF.

The genes are TRBV11-1 and TRBJ2-1; tentative D call: TRBD1 (6 bases). Germline V CDR1 and CDR2: SGHAT, FQDESV (reference sequence). The CDR3 is made up of 11 amino acids. The V end was cut by 8 bases, the J end by 11 bases, with 13 bases between. CDR3 sequence reads: CASRSGQQQFF. The CDR3 DNA reads as TGTGCCAGCCGGTCCGGACAGCAGCAGTTCTTC.

As regards this clone: In the same sample, other DNA sequences code for this CDR3. The chain carries TRBV11-2 and TRBJ2-5; D is uncertain. CDR3 length equals 15 residues. Trimming took 0 bases from V and 1 from J, leaving 9 bases between them. Germline CDR1 and CDR2: SGHAT and FQNNGV. The CDR3, as DNA: TGTGCCAGCAGCTTAGATGGTAGAGTCCAAGAGACCCAGTACTTC. This sequence encodes CASSLDGRVQETQYF.

The rearrangement links TRBV21-1 to TRBJ1-4; the table's TRBD1 call for D was not verified on the DNA. TRBV21-1 is listed as a pseudogene. There are 16 residues in the CDR3. The chain's CDR3 is CASSNWTGGHGEKLFF. The CDR3 DNA follows: TGTGCCAGCAGCAATTGGACAGGGGGTCACGGCGAAAAACTGTTTTTT.